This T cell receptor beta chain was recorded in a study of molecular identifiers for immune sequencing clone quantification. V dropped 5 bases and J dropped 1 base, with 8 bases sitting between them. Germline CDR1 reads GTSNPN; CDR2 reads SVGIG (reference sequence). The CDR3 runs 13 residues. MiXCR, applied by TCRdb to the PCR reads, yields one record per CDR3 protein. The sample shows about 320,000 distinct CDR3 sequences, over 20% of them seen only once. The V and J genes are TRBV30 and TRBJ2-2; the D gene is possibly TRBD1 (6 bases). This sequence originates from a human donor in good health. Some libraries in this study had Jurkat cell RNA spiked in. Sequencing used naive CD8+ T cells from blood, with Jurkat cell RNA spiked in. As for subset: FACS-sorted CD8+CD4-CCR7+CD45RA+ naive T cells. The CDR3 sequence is CAWQDRNTGELFF. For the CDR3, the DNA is TGTGCCTGGCAGGACAGGAACACCGGGGAGCTGTTTTTT.